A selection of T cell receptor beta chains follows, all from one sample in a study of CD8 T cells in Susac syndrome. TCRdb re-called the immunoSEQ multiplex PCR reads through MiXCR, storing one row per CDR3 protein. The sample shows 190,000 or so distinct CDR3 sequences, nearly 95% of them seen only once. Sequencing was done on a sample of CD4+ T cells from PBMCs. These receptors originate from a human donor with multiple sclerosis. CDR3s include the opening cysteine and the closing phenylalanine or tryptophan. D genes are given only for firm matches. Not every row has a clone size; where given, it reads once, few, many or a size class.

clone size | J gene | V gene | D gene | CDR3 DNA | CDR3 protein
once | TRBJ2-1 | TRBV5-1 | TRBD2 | TGCGCCAGCAGCTCGGATCCGGGTAGCGGGAAACAGCAGTTCTTC | CASSSDPGSGKQQFF
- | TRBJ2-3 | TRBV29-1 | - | TGCAGCGGGGGAGGAGACACGACGCAGTATTTT | CSGGGDTTQYF
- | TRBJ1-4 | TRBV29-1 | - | TGCAGCGTTGGACAGTTTAATGAAAAACTGTTTTTT | CSVGQFNEKLFF
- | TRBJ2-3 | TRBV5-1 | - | TGCGCCAGCAGCTTGGACTATGGGGATACGCAGTATTTT | CASSLDYGDTQYF
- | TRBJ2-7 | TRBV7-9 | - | TGTGCCAGCAGCGCACGGGGGAGGTCTTACGAGCAGTACTTC | CASSARGRSYEQYF
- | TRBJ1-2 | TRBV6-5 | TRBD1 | TGTGCCAGCAGGCCCGTGGACAGGGGCTATGGCTACACCTTC | CASRPVDRGYGYTF
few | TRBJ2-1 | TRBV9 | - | TGTGCCAGCAGCGTAGCCGGTGGGGACAATGAGCAGTTCTTC | CASSVAGGDNEQFF
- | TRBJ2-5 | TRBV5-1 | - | TGCGCCAGCAGCTCCCAGGGGAATCCTGATCAAGAGACCCAGTACTTC | CASSSQGNPDQETQYF
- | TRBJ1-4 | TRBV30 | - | TGTGCCTGGAGTCCATCTCGTGAAAAACTGTTTTTT | CAWSPSREKLFF
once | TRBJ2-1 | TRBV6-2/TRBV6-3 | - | TGTGCCAGCAGTTACCTCCGGATCTCCTACAATGAGCAGTTCTTC | CASSYLRISYNEQFF
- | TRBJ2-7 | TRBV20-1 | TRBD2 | TGCAGTGCTAGCGGGGACGTTAGCGGGAGGGCCCTCGAGCAGTACTTC | CSASGDVSGRALEQYF
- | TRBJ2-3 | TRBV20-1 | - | TGCAGTGTAATTAAGGGCCCTAGCACAGATACGCAGTATTTT | CSVIKGPSTDTQYF
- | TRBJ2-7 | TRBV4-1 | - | TGCGCCAGCAGCCACGGGACGTTACCCTACGAGCAGTACTTC | CASSHGTLPYEQYF
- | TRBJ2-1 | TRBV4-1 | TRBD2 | TGCGCCAGCAGCCAACCTCGTAGCGGGGGGTATGAGCAGTTCTTC | CASSQPRSGGYEQFF
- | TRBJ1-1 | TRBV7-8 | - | TGTGCCAGCAGCTTTGGGTGGGCGAACACTGAAGCTTTCTTT | CASSFGWANTEAFF
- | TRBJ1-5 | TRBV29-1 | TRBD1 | TGCAGCGTTGGTGAAGGGGGCGCGCCCCAGCATTTT | CSVGEGGAPQHF
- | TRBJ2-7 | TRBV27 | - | TGTGCCAGTTACGGATATGAATACGAGCAGTACTTC | CASYGYEYEQYF
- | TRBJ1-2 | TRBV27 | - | TGTGCCAGCAGTTTATCGCAAGGGGAATCGGTCTATGGCTACACCTTC | CASSLSQGESVYGYTF
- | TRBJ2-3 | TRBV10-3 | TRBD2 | TGTGCCATCAGTGAGTCTAGCGGGGGACTGACAGATACGCAGTATTTT | CAISESSGGLTDTQYF
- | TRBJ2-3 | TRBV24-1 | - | TGTGCCACCAGCCGGGACGGAGCCACAGATACGCAGTATTTT | CATSRDGATDTQYF
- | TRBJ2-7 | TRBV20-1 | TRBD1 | TGCAGTGCTCCGACAGGGTCTTTGGACGAGCAGTACTTC | CSAPTGSLDEQYF
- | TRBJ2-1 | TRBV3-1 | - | TGTGCCAGCAGCCAAGCCCCTTTCGGAGTCCGCTCCTACAATGAGCAGTTCTTC | CASSQAPFGVRSYNEQFF
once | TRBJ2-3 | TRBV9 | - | TGTGCCAGCAGCGTAGACAGTGATACGCAGTATTTT | CASSVDSDTQYF
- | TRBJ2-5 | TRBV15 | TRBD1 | TGTGCCACCAGCAGACAGGGGGCGGTAAGGGAGACCCAGTACTTC | CATSRQGAVRETQYF
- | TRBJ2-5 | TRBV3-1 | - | TGTGCCAGCAGCTCAACGGGGGCGCGGGAGACCCAGTACTTC | CASSSTGARETQYF
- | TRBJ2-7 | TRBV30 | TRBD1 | TGTGCCTTCCTGGACAGGAGCTCCTACGAGCAGTACTTC | CAFLDRSSYEQYF
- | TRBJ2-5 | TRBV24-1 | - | TGTGCCACCAGTGACCCCTCCACCGAAGGAGAGACCCAGTACTTC | CATSDPSTEGETQYF
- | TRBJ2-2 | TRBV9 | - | TGTGCCAGCAGCCCCCGTCTAGCTCGAACCGGGGAGCTGTTTTTT | CASSPRLARTGELFF